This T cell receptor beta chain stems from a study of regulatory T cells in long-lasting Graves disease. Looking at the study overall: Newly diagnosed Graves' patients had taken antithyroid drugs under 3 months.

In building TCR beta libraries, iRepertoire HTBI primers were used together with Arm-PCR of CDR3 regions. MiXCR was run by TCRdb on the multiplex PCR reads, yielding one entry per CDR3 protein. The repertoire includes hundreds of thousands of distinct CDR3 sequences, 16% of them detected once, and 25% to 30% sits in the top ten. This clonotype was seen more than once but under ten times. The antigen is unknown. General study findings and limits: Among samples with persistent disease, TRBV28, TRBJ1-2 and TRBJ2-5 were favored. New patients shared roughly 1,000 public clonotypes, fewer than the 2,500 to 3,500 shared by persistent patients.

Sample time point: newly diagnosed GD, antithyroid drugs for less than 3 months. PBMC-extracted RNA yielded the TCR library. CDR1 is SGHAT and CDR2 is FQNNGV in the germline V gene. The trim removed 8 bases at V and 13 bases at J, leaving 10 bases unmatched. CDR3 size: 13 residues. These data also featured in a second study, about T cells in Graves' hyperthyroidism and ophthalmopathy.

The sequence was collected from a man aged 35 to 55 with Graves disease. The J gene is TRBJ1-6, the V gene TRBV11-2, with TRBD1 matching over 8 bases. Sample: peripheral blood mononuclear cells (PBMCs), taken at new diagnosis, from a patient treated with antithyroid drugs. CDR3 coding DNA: TGTGCCAGCGAGCGGGACAGGATTTCCCCCCTCCACTTT. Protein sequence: CASERDRISPLHF.